The 6 T cell receptor beta chains reported below all come from one sample, sequenced in a study of a mutant IDH1 vaccine in newly diagnosed glioma. Data came from immunoSEQ multiplex PCR; TCRdb stores just in-frame clones and leaves some out. The sample contains about 33,000 clones, more than 75% of which appear only once. As for time point: week 23, last vaccination. Doses comprised 300 ug of mutant IDH1 20-mer peptide each, plus topical imiquimod. These receptors have no known antigen. This sample comprised PBMCs, obtained from a glioma patient whose treatment included an IDH1 peptide vaccine. These TCRs come from a man aged 35-49 years with glioma.

The chain couples TRBV5-4 to TRBJ2-4, with TRBD2 matching over 10 bases. Germline lookup yields CDR1 SGHNT and CDR2 YYREEE (reference sequence). J lost 2 bases, V lost 3 bases, and 5 bases had no gene match. This CDR3 contains 16 residues. CDR3 in amino acids: CASSYGTSETKNIQYF. The DNA of the CDR3 is TGTGCCAGCAGCTACGGGACTAGCGAGACCAAAAACATTCAGTACTTC. Using reference TRBV5-4 and TRBJ2-4 for the parts outside the CDR3, the full variable domain is ETGVTQSPTHLIKTRGQQVTLRCSSQSGHNTVSWYQQALGQGPQFIFQYYREEENGRGNFPPRFSGLQFPNYSSELNVNALELDDSALYLCASSYGTSETKNIQYFGAGTRLSVL.

This rearrangement joins TRBV5-1 to TRBJ2-3; 7 positions match TRBD2. V gave up 0 bases and J gave up 2 bases; unmatched junction bases: 0. The CDR3 sequence is 14 residues long. Germline V gene data show CDR1 as SGHRS and CDR2 as YFSETQ. As DNA, the CDR3 is TGCGCCAGCAGCTTGGGGGACTACACAGATACGCAGTATTTT. Encoded protein: CASSLGDYTDTQYF.

On this clone: Additional DNA sequences in this sample encode the identical CDR3. V usage is TRBV7-2 and J usage is TRBJ1-1; D is undetermined. Germline values: CDR1 SGHTA, CDR2 FQGNSA. Deletions cut 2 bases from V and 4 bases from J, with 5 bases between. CDR3 length equals 12 residues. CDR3 protein: CASSLRGTEAFF. CDR3 bases: TGTGCCAGCAGCTTACGGGGCACTGAAGCTTTCTTT. Full variable domain (remainder filled in from reference TRBV7-2 and TRBJ1-1): GAGVSQSPSNKVTEKGKDVELRCDPISGHTALYWYRQSLGQGLEFLIYFQGNSAPDKSGLPSDRFSAERTGGSVSTLTIQRTQQEDSAVYLCASSLRGTEAFFGQGTRLTVV.

The chain carries TRBV28 and TRBJ2-2, with TRBD1 as a possible D gene (5 bases). Germline V gene data show CDR1 as MDHEN and CDR2 as SYDVKM. The CDR3 has 18 amino acids. V dropped 2 bases and J dropped 1 base, with 17 bases sitting between them. The CDR3 loop reads CASSLGASSLGNTGELFF. The CDR3 bases are TGTGCCAGCAGTTTAGGGGCCTCCTCTTTGGGGAACACCGGGGAGCTGTTTTTT.

The J gene is TRBJ2-7, the V gene TRBV5-1; D uncertain. Trimming stripped 3 bases from V and 0 bases from J, with 7 bases between. Germline V lookup: CDR1 SGHRS, CDR2 YFSETQ. CDR3 length: 13 amino acids. DNA of the CDR3: TGCGCCAGCAGCTCTCATAGCTCCTACGAGCAGTACTTC. Translation: CASSSHSSYEQYF.

The chain uses TRBV5-1 and TRBJ2-3, with TRBD1 identical over 8 bases. The junction had 9 bases not matched to a gene; V was cut back by 1 base and J by 5 bases. The CDR3 extends over 16 amino acids. Germline loops: CDR1 SGHRS, CDR2 YFSETQ. CDR3 region: CASSLSYQGALDTQYF. CDR3 in DNA: TGCGCCAGCAGCTTGAGTTACCAGGGGGCTCTAGATACGCAGTATTTT.